This passage covers 10 T cell receptor beta chains from one sample sequenced in a study of blood T cell repertoires in COVID-19. Sequenced by immunoSEQ multiplex PCR; TCRdb stores in-frame clones only, minus some. The sample includes more than 140,000 clones, about 85% seen only once; the top ten take approximately 1.4%. Sequenced material: peripheral blood. These receptors all stem from a human donor in a cohort sampled during active COVID-19.

J is TRBJ1-2 and V is TRBV27; maybe TRBD1 (5 bases). The CDR3 runs 14 residues. Germline values: CDR1 MNHEY, CDR2 SMNVEV (reference sequence). Trimming cost V 6 bases and J 2 bases, with 13 bases left between them. In nucleotides, the CDR3 is TGTGCCAGCAGCCCGCCGGGGGGAAACTATGGCTACACCTTC. This encodes CASSPPGGNYGYTF.

V gene TRBV3-1 (or the pseudogene TRBV3-2) combines with J gene TRBJ1-2; unclear D gene. The germline CDR1 and CDR2 sequences are LGHDT and YNNKEL (reference sequence). This CDR3 is 14 amino acids long. Trimming pared 1 base from V and 5 bases from J, leaving 11 bases between. The CDR3 bases are TGTGCCAGCAGCCAAGGGAACCGGGTATATGGCTACACCTTC. Its translation: CASSQGNRVYGYTF.

This clone has just one count. V usage is TRBV2 and J usage is TRBJ1-5, with D possibly matching TRBD1 (5 bases). Germline CDR1 SNHLY, CDR2 FYNNEI. The CDR3 extends over 15 amino acids. The ends were cut back, 1 base at V and 5 bases at J, with 12 bases in the middle. CDR3: CASSEGRQTHQPQHF. CDR3 bases: TGTGCCAGCAGTGAAGGTCGACAGACTCATCAGCCCCAGCATTTT.

The rearrangement uses TRBV6-5 and TRBJ2-5, with D tentatively TRBD1 (5 bases). V dropped 8 bases and J dropped 1 base, with 11 bases sitting between them. CDR3 length: 13 residues. Germline loops: CDR1 MNHEY, CDR2 SVGAGI. CDR3 bases: TGTGCCAGCGGTCGGCAGGGCCAAGAGACCCAGTACTTC. It specifies CASGRQGQETQYF.

V gene TRBV28 combines with J gene TRBJ2-7, with unresolved D. The CDR3 length is 14 residues. The V end was cut by 6 bases, the J end by 4 bases, with 16 bases between. Germline V gene sequence: CDR1 MDHEN, CDR2 SYDVKM. The DNA of the CDR3 is TGTGCCAGCAGCCCCCTCTCTCCCCCTTACGAGCAGTACTTC. Protein sequence: CASSPLSPPYEQYF.

The genes are TRBV7-2 and TRBJ1-4; TRBD1 is a possible D gene (6 bases). Germline V gene sequence: CDR1 SGHTA, CDR2 FQGNSA. Deletions cut 5 bases from V and 3 bases from J, with 13 bases between. The CDR3 extends over 15 amino acids. The DNA of the CDR3 is TGTGCCAGCAGCCCCTACACAGGGTCTAATGAAAAACTGTTTTTT. Translated: CASSPYTGSNEKLFF.

This chain uses TRBV2 with TRBJ1-4; D call uncertain. Germline CDR1 SNHLY, CDR2 FYNNEI. The CDR3 extends over 14 amino acids. Trimming left V 6 bases short and J 0 bases short, with 8 bases between. CDR3 nucleotides: TGTGCCAGCAGGAGGGCCTCAACTAATGAAAAACTGTTTTTT. Its protein is CASRRASTNEKLFF.

This clone was picked up a small number of times. This CDR3 reads CASSLEPGTSGNEQYF. The CDR3 DNA reads TGTGCCAGCAGCTTGGAGCCCGGGACTAGCGGGAACGAGCAGTACTTC. The V and J genes are TRBV5-4 and TRBJ2-7; 13 bases map to TRBD2. The CDR3 runs 16 residues. The V segment lost 0 bases and the J segment 5 bases; nucleotides outside the gene matches: 5. In germline, CDR1 is SGHNT, CDR2 YYREEE (reference sequence).

In DNA, the CDR3 is TGCGCCAGCAGCCAAGATATTGTCAGGGGAAGCAATCAGCCCCAGCATTTT. It is translated as CASSQDIVRGSNQPQHF. This chain connects TRBV4-3 to TRBJ1-5; tentatively, D is TRBD1 (6 bases). Germline lookup yields CDR1 LGHNA and CDR2 YSLEER. The CDR3 spans 17 residues. Trimming cost V 0 bases and J 1 base, with 13 bases left between them.

The chain uses TRBV7-3 and TRBJ2-3; no firm D call. This CDR3 region has 13 residues. In germline, CDR1 is SGHTA, CDR2 FQGTGA. Between the trimmed V and J ends, which lost 1 base and 8 bases, there was a span of 10 bases. The CDR3 nucleotides are TGTGCCAGCAGCTTAAACCCAACTGGTACGCAGTATTTT. It codes for CASSLNPTGTQYF.